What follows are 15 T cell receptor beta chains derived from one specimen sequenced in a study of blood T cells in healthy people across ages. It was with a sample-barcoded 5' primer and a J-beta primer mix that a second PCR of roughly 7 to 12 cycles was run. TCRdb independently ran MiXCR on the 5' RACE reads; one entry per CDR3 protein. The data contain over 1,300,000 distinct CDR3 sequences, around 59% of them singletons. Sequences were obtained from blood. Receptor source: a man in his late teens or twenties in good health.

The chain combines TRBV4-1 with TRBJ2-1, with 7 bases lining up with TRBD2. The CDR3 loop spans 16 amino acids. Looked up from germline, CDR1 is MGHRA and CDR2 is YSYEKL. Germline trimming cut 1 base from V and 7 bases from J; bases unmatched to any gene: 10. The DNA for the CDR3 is TGCGCCAGCAGCCAAGTTGGACTAGGGACGAGTAATGAGCAGTTCTTC. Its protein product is CASSQVGLGTSNEQFF.

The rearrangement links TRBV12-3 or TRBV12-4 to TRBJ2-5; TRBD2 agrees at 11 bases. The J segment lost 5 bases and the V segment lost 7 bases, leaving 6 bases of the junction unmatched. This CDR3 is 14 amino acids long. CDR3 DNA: TGTGCCAGCACCCTAGCGGGAGGTCTGGAGACCCAGTACTTC. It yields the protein CASTLAGGLETQYF.

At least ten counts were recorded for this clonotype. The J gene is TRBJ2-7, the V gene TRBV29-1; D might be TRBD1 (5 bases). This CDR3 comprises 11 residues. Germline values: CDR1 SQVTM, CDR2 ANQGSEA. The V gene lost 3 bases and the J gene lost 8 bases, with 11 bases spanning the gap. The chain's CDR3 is CSVEGQGKQYF. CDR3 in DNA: TGCAGCGTTGAGGGGCAGGGTAAGCAGTACTTC.

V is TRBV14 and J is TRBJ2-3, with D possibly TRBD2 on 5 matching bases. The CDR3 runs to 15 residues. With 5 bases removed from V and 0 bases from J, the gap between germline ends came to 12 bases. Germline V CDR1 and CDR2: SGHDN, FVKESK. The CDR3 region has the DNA TGTGCCAGCAGCAGGGAGCGATATAGCACAGATACGCAGTATTTT. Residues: CASSRERYSTDTQYF.

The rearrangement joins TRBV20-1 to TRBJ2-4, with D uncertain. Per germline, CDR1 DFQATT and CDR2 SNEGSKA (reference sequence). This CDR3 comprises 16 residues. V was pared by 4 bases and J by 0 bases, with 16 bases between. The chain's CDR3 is CSATPSSDLAKNIQYF. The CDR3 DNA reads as TGCAGTGCTACACCAAGTTCGGACCTAGCCAAAAACATTCAGTACTTC.

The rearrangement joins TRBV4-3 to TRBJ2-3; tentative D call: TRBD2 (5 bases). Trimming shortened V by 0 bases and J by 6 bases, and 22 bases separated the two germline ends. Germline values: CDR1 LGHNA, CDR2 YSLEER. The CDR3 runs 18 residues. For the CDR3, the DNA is TGCGCCAGCAGCCAAGATCGTCCCGGACTTCCGGGGTCTGATACGCAGTATTTT. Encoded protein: CASSQDRPGLPGSDTQYF.

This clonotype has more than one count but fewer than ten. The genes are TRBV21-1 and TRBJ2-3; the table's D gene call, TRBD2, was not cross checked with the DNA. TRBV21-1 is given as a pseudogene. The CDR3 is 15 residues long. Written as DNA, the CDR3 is TGTGCCAGCAGGTCCGAGCGGGAGGTCTCAGATACGCAGTATTTT. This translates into CASRSEREVSDTQYF.

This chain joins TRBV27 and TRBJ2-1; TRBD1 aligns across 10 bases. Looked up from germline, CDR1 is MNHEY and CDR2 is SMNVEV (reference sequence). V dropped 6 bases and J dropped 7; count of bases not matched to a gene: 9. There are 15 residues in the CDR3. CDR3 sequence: CASRAGTGAINEQFF. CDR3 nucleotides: TGTGCCAGCAGAGCCGGGACAGGGGCTATTAATGAGCAGTTCTTC.

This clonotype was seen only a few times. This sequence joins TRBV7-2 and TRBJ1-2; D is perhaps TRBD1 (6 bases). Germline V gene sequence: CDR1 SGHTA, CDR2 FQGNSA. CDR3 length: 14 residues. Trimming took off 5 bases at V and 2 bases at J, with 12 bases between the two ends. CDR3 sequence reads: CASSIAGTNYGYTF. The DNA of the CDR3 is TGTGCCAGCAGCATCGCCGGGACAAACTATGGCTACACCTTC.

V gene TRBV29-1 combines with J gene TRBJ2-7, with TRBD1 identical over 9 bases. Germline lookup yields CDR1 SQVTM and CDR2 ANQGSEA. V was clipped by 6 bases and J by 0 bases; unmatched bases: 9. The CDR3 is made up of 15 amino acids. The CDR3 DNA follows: TGCAGCGTCGACGGCGGGACAGGGCCCTCCTACGAGCAGTACTTC. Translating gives CSVDGGTGPSYEQYF.

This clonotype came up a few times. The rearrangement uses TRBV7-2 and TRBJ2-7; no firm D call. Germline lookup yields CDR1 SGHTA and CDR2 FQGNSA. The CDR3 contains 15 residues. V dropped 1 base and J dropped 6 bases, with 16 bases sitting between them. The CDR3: CASSLDSSSIREQYF. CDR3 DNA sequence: TGTGCCAGCAGCTTAGACTCCAGCAGTATCCGCGAGCAGTACTTC.

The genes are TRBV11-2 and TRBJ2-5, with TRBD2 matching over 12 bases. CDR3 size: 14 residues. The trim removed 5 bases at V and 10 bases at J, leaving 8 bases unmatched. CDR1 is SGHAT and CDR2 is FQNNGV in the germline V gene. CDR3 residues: CASSGGLAGRIQYF. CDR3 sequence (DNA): TGTGCCAGCAGCGGCGGACTAGCGGGAAGAATCCAGTACTTC.

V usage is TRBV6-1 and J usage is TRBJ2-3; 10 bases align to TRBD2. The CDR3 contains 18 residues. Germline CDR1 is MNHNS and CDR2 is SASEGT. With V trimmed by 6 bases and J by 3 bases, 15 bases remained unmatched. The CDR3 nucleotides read TGTGCCAGCAGAAGTCGATGGGCTAGCGGGAGTATGACAGATACGCAGTATTTT. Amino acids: CASRSRWASGSMTDTQYF.

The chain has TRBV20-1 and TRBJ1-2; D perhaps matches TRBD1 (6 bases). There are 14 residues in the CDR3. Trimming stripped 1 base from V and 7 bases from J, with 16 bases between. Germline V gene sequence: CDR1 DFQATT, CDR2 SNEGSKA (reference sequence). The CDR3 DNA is TGCAGTGCTAGAGCTTTGCGGGGGCATACTGGCTACACCTTC. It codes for CSARALRGHTGYTF.

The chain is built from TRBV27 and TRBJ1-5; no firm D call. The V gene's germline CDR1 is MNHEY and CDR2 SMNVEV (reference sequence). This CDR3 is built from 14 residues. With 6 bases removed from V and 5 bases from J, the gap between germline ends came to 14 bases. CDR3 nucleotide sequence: TGTGCCAGCAGGGCACTGGGGAGCGATCAGCCCCAGCATTTT. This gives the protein CASRALGSDQPQHF.